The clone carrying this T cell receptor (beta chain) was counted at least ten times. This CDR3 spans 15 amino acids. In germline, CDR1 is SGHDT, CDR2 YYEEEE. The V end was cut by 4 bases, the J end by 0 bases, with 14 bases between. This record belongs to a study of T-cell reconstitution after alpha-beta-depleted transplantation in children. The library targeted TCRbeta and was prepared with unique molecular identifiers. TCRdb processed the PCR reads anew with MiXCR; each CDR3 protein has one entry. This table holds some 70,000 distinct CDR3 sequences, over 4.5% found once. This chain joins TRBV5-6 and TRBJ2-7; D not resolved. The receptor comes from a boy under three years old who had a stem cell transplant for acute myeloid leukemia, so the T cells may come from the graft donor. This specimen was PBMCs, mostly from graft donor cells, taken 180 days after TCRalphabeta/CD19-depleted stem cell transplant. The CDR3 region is CASSPSPQPSYEQYV. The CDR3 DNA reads TGTGCCAGCAGCCCCAGCCCGCAGCCCTCCTACGAGCAGTACGTC.